This T cell receptor (beta chain) appears in the sequencing data of a study of blood T cell repertoires in COVID-19. Overall study: Samples representing acute and convalescent COVID-19 were sourced from the United States, Italy and Spain. Sample material is recorded as cDNA or gDNA derived from T cells, B-cell-depleted T cells, or PBMCs.

J lost 0 bases, V lost 6 bases, and 5 bases had no gene match. From germline, CDR1 is SNHLY and CDR2 FYNNEI. The CDR3 covers 16 residues. Authors' methods: Counts of nucleated cells, estimated from reference gene primer amplification, were obtained. The repertoire was sequenced with immunoSEQ multiplex PCR; TCRdb's copy has only in-frame clones and lacks some. V and J calls and clone size are as listed in that table; D and trimming were resolved from the DNA. The sample holds about 110,000 clones, around 88% seen once. What was sequenced was peripheral blood. The origin of this receptor is a man aged 50 to 59 with active or convalescent COVID-19. The rearrangement joins TRBV2 to TRBJ2-3, with 11 bases matching TRBD2. CDR3 nucleotide sequence: TGTGCCAGCAGGGTAGCGGGAGGGCCGAGCACAGATACGCAGTATTTT. It is translated as CASRVAGGPSTDTQYF.